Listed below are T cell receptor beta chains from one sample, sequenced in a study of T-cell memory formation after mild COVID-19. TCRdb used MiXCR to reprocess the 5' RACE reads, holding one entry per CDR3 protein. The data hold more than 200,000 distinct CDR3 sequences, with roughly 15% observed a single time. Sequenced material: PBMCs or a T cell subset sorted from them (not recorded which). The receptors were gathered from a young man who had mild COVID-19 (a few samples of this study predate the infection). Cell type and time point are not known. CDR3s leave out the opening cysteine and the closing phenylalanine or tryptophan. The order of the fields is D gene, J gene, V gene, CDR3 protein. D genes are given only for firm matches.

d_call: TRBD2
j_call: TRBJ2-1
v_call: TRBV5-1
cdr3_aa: ASSPDTSGVYNEQF

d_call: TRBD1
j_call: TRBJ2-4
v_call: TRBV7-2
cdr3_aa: ASAYQGADIQY

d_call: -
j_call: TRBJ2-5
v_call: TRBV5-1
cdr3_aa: ATRTQY

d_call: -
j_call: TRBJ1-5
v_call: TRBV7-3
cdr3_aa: ASSLAPEQPQH

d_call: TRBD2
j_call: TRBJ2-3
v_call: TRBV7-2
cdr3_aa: ASSPHGTSGDTQY

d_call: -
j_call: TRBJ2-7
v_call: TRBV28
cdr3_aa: ASSAPATSPYEQY

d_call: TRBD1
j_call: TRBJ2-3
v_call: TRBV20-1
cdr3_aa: SAPRDRANTDTQY

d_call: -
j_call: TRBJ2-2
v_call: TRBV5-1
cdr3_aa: ASSFVGTTGELF

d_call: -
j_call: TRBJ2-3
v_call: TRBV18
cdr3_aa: ASSPRTGGTDTQY

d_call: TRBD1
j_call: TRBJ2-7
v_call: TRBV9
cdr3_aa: ASSLTGANYEQY

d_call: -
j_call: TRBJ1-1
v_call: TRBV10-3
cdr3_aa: ATRRGDTEAF

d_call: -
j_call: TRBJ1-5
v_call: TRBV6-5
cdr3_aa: ASGRVSNQPQH

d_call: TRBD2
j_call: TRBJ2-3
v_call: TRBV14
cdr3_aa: ASSQEPGLKRDTQY

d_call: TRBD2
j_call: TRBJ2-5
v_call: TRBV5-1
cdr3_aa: ASNRQAGGQETQY

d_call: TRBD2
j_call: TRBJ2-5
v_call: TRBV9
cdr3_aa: ASSVGTSHETQY

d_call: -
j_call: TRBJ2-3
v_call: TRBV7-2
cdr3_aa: ASSLVPGDTQY

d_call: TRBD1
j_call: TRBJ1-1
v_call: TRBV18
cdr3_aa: ASSRTGPGLEAF

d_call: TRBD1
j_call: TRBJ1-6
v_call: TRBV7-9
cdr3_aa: ASSFFRTGINPPLH

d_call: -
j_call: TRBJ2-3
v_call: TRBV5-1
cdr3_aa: ASSIQLDTQY

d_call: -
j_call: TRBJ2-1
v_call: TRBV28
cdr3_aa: ASSLAGTVYYNEQF

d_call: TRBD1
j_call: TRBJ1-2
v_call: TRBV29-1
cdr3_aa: SVEETGVGYGYT

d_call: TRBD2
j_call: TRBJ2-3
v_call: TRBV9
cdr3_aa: ASSVAGGTSSTDTQY

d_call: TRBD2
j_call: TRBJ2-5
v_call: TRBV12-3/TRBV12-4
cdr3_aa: ASILLTSGTSGSWETQY

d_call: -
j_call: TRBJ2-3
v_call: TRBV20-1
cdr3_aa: SATRADRTGDTQY

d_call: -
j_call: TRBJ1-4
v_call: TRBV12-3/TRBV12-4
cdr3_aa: ASSLTQVRTEKLF

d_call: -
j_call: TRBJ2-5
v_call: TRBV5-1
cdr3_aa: ASINSPYQETQY

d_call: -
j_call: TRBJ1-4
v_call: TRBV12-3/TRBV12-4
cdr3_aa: ASTPFRDYEKLF

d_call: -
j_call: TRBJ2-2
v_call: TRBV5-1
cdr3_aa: ASSLIRGNTGELF

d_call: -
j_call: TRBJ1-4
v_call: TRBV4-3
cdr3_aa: ASSRKGLTASNEKLF

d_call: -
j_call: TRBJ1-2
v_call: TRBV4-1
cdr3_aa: ASSQDSRGHST

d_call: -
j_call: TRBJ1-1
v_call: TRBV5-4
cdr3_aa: ASSLEWGRAF

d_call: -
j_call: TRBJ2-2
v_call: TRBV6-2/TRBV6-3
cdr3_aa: ASMAGITGELF

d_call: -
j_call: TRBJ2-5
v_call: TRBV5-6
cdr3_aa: ASSFRSTRGETQY

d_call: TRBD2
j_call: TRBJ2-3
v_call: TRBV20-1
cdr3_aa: SAPGTSGGDTQY

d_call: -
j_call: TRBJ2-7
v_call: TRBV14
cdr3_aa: ASSQANSYEQY

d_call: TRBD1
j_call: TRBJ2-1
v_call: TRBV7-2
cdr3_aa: ASSPQDRQEEQF

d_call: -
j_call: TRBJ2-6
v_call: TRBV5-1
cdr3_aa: ASSLRDGVSGANVLT

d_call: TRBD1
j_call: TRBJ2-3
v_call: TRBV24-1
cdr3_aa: ATSDSQGALVGAQY

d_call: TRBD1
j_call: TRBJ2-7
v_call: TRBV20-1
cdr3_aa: SAPGQRGYEQY

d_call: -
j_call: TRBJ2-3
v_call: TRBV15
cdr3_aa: ATSRDQAASTDTQY

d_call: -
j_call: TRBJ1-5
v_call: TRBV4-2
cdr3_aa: ASSQGGVASRQPQH

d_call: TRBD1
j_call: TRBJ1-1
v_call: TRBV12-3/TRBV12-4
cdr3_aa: ASSQDRGTEAF